The present T cell receptor beta chain was sequenced within a study of Graves' ophthalmopathy and Graves' hyperthyroidism. A note on this clonotype: Its antigen is not known.

The CDR3 covers 17 residues. Germline V gene lookup returns CDR1 KGHSH and CDR2 LQKENI. V was shortened by 1 base and J by 4 bases, with 19 bases between the two germline ends. Notes on the study in general: Prediction of ophthalmopathy progression reached 70.59% sensitivity and about 72% specificity.

Investigators amplified TCR beta CDR3 regions from RNA transcripts. Following a first-round RT-PCR that used HTBI primers, a second-round multiplex PCR was carried out. TCRdb re-called the multiplex PCR reads with MiXCR, one entry per CDR3 protein. Found here are some 390,000 distinct CDR3 sequences, approximately 20% of them singletons; the top ten hold 1.6%. Pregnant or lactating patients and those with other autoimmune diseases or uncontrolled infections were excluded. The TCR comes from a woman aged 18-29 years with Graves' ophthalmopathy. The V gene is TRBV18, the J gene TRBJ1-1; D is possibly TRBD1 (6 bases). Input material: peripheral blood. The CDR3 reads CASSPLSQGFSSTEAFF. DNA for the CDR3: TGTGCCAGCTCACCACTGTCACAGGGATTCTCTAGCACTGAAGCTTTCTTT.